The 4 T cell receptor beta chains below all came from one sample that was sequenced in a study of T cells in Graves' hyperthyroidism and ophthalmopathy. Researchers amplified the TCR beta CDR3 regions from RNA transcripts. Initially, a first-round RT-PCR of the TCR CDR3 employed the HTBI primer set. TCRdb passed the multiplex PCR reads through MiXCR, listing each CDR3 protein once. The sample has a few hundred thousand distinct CDR3 sequences; over 20% are singletons. The sample consisted of blood. The receptors come from a man aged 25-45 years with Graves' ophthalmopathy.

In this sample, this clonotype turned up many times. The genes are TRBV7-8 and TRBJ2-3; D might be TRBD1 (5 bases). CDR1 SGHVS and CDR2 FQNEAQ come from the germline V gene. The CDR3 sequence is 14 residues long. Trimming stripped 5 bases from V and 7 bases from J, with 16 bases between. As DNA, the CDR3 is TGTGCCAGCAGCCTAGACAGACCCGTGAATACGCAGTATTTT. This sequence encodes CASSLDRPVNTQYF.

The chain employs TRBV19 and TRBJ2-2; D unresolved. CDR3 length: 16 residues. The V and J ends lost 6 bases and 4 bases respectively, with 18 bases between them. Germline CDR1 and CDR2: LNHDA and SQIVND (reference sequence). CDR3 sequence (DNA): TGTGCCAGTAGCGACCGGGCGCTATTAGGCACCGGGGAGCTGTTTTTT. Translating it yields CASSDRALLGTGELFF.

This clonotype was counted a few times. J is TRBJ2-3 and V is TRBV5-1; 7 bases map to TRBD1. With 4 bases clipped from V and 3 bases from J, the junction kept 8 bases outside the gene matches. CDR3 size: 15 residues. Germline CDR1 is SGHRS and CDR2 is YFSETQ. The CDR3 sequence: CASSPNRGKTDTQYF. The CDR3 nucleotides are TGCGCCAGCAGCCCGAACAGGGGAAAGACAGATACGCAGTATTTT.

The table lists this clonotype with a count of one. The gene calls are TRBV24-1 and TRBJ2-7; 12 bases match TRBD2. The V gene end was trimmed by 2 bases and the J gene end by 4 bases; junction bases not matched to a gene: 5. This CDR3 comprises 16 residues. Germline V CDR1 and CDR2: KGHDR, SFDVKD. The CDR3 DNA reads TGTGCCACCAGTGATTCGCGACTAGCGGGAGCGTACGAGCAGTACTTC. Encoded protein: CATSDSRLAGAYEQYF.